This T cell receptor (beta chain) derives from a study of T cell repertoires in cytomegalovirus infection (dated by TCRdb to the late 2010s). At the level of the whole study: Peptide stimulations targeted recently identified HLA-C-restricted CMV epitopes, whose presentation resists viral immunomodulation, together with well-studied HLA-B-restricted epitopes. The HLA type of each donor mattered for the analysis, because public TCR beta signatures pointed to carriage of CMV infection along with the matching HLA type. Overall study outcomes, separate from this receptor: In both this cohort and an independent roughly 400-donor cohort, the cumulative frequency of public TCR beta family members distinguished carriers of CMV infection plus the relevant HLA type. The ex vivo response was dominated by HLA-C-restricted CMV-specific TCR beta clonotypes, and the single most frequent clonotype in two of eight donors was supplied by these HLA-C-restricted clonotypes.

CDR3 length: 13 amino acids, cysteine to phenylalanine. Only the CDR3 DNA is retained, 39 bases long and in frame from the first base. Deletion took 1 base off V and 5 bases off J, with a span of 7 bases between the germline ends. The germline V gene provides CDR1 SGHTA and CDR2 FQGNSA. The treatment or condition label here, explained by the study, means: in vitro stimulation with specific CMV peptide epitopes to enrich CMV-specific T cells. Sequencing used an Illumina HiSeq 1500. The public reads were reprocessed in TCRdb via fastp at Q25 and MiXCR, keeping in-frame beta chains. All rows with the same CDR3 protein become a single entry with the most common DNA and genes. For this sample there are a few hundred thousand distinct CDR3 sequences; 40% appear just once. The top ten clones comprise around 48% of the sample. This clonotype has ten or more counts. What antigen it recognizes has not been identified. No base quality values were provided; no much bigger clone lies one nucleotide off.

The sample in question was cultured PBMCs, obtained from culture after CMV antigen stimulation. The chain uses TRBV7-2 and TRBJ2-3; the D gene remains uncertain. The source of this sequence is a human donor in good health (CMV status not recorded). Some clones in this sample may be carry-over from other donors' samples. This receptor carries the CDR3 CASSLVARDTQYF. The DNA reads TGTGCCAGCAGCTTAGTGGCCAGAGATACGCAGTATTTT.